The 22 T cell receptor beta chains listed next were all sequenced from one sample in a study of identical twins. TCRdb itself ran the 5' RACE reads through MiXCR, one entry per CDR3 protein. The sample has hundreds of thousands of distinct CDR3 sequences, 6.1% seen once. The sequenced sample consisted of naive T cells sorted from blood. The source of these receptors is a man between 18 and 29 years old in good health.

This clonotype was detected ten times or more. The genes are TRBV12-3 or TRBV12-4 and TRBJ1-5; no firm D call. The CDR3 runs to 13 residues. V was shortened by 1 base and J by 6 bases, with 7 bases between the two germline ends. DNA for the CDR3: TGTGCCAGCAGTTTAGATGCGGTTCAGCCCCAGCATTTT. Translating gives CASSLDAVQPQHF.

This clonotype has more than one count but fewer than ten. The genes are TRBV11-3 and TRBJ1-1; D is undetermined. Per the germline V gene, CDR1 is SGHNT and CDR2 is YENEEA. V was trimmed by 1 base and J by 4 bases, leaving 10 bases between them. The CDR3 runs 14 residues. CDR3 bases: TGTGCCAGCAGCTTAGGACGGACCGGCACTGAAGCTTTCTTT. It specifies CASSLGRTGTEAFF.

This clonotype was recorded at least ten times. The chain uses TRBV20-1 and TRBJ1-5; no clear D. The CDR3 is 14 residues long. Germline V gives CDR1 DFQATT, CDR2 SNEGSKA (reference sequence). Deletions cut 2 bases from V and 5 bases from J, with 13 bases between. The CDR3 is CSARTIGSYQPQHF. CDR3 DNA sequence: TGCAGTGCTAGAACAATTGGGTCCTATCAGCCCCAGCATTTT.

This clonotype has at least ten counts. The chain couples TRBV7-9 to TRBJ2-5; 7 bases match TRBD2. V lost 5 bases to trimming and J lost 2 bases; unmatched junction nucleotides: 5. This CDR3 region has 14 residues. Germline assignment: CDR1 SEHNR and CDR2 FQNEAQ (reference sequence). In nucleotides, the CDR3 is TGTGCCAGCAGCCCTCTAGCGGTTCAAGAGACCCAGTACTTC. Its translation is CASSPLAVQETQYF.

This clonotype was counted a few times. V gene TRBV7-9 combines with J gene TRBJ2-3; possible D gene TRBD2, 6 bases. V dropped 2 bases and J dropped 4 bases, with 13 bases sitting between them. The germline gives CDR1 SEHNR, CDR2 FQNEAQ (reference sequence). The CDR3 spans 15 residues. Here the CDR3 reads CASSLTSGPPDTQYF. The CDR3 coding sequence is TGTGCCAGCAGCTTAACGAGCGGGCCCCCAGATACGCAGTATTTT.

This clonotype was observed at least ten times. The V and J genes are TRBV12-3 or TRBV12-4 and TRBJ2-5, with D unclear. The CDR3 totals 12 residues. Trimming pared 8 bases from V and 5 bases from J, leaving 12 bases between. The CDR3 DNA reads TGTGCCAGCCACCTAAGTCGGGAGACCCAGTACTTC. Translated: CASHLSRETQYF.

The table lists this clonotype with many counts. V usage is TRBV11-2 and J usage is TRBJ2-7; TRBD1 aligns across 7 bases. Germline V gives CDR1 SGHAT, CDR2 FQNNGV. The V and J ends lost 4 bases and 0 bases, in that order; junction bases with no gene match: 9. The CDR3 runs 16 residues. For the CDR3, the DNA is TGTGCCAGCAGCTCCTATCAGGGGGTCAGCTCCTACGAGCAGTACGTC. This translates into CASSSYQGVSSYEQYV.

The genes are TRBV27 and TRBJ2-7, with 7 bases that match TRBD1. This CDR3 comprises 13 residues. Trimming removed 5 bases from V and 6 bases from J; junction bases left unmatched: 7. The V gene's germline CDR1 is MNHEY and CDR2 SMNVEV (reference sequence). The CDR3 protein is CASSPRGSGEQYV. The CDR3 nucleotides read TGTGCCAGCAGTCCCAGGGGGTCGGGCGAGCAGTACGTC.

There are many counts of this clonotype. This chain links TRBV2 with TRBJ1-5, with a weak D call TRBD1 (6 bases). The V end was cut by 8 bases, the J end by 7 bases, with 12 bases between. Germline V gives CDR1 SNHLY, CDR2 FYNNEI. CDR3 length: 12 residues. In DNA, the CDR3 is TGTGCCAGCGGGGGGGCTCGGCAGCCCCAGCATTTT. Translated, it gives CASGGARQPQHF. Using reference TRBV2 and TRBJ1-5 for the parts outside the CDR3, the full variable domain is EPEVTQTPSHQVTQMGQEVILRCVPISNHLYFYWYRQILGQKVEFLVSFYNNEISEKSEIFDDQFSVERPDGSNFTLKIRSTKLEDSAMYFCASGGARQPQHFGDGTRLSIL.

V and J are TRBV19 and TRBJ2-3; perhaps TRBD2 as D (6 bases). The CDR3 totals 14 residues. Trimming removed 7 bases at V and 0 bases at J, with 11 bases between. Germline V gene data show CDR1 as LNHDA and CDR2 as SQIVND (reference sequence). The CDR3 sequence: CASNGGISTDTQYF. CDR3 coding DNA: TGTGCCAGTAATGGCGGGATTAGCACAGATACGCAGTATTTT.

The sample holds many counts of this clonotype. This chain connects TRBV12-3 or TRBV12-4 to TRBJ2-2; 11 bases line up with TRBD2. This CDR3 spans 17 amino acids. The V and J ends lost 8 bases and 0 bases, in that order; junction bases with no gene match: 8. In DNA, the CDR3 is TGTGCCAGCTCTTCGGGACTAGCGGCGACGAACACCGGGGAGCTGTTTTTT. Translation gives CASSSGLAATNTGELFF.

The rearrangement links TRBV4-3 to TRBJ1-2; tentative D call: TRBD1 (6 bases). Germline V gene data show CDR1 as LGHNA and CDR2 as YSLEER. CDR3 length: 14 residues. The germline V and J ends were trimmed by 0 bases and 8 bases, with 13 bases remaining between them. The CDR3 region is CASSQDGQHGGYTF. DNA of the CDR3: TGCGCCAGCAGCCAAGATGGACAGCATGGGGGCTACACCTTC.

This clonotype came up many times. The chain couples TRBV9 to TRBJ2-3; the D gene is possibly TRBD2 (5 bases). Germline CDR1 and CDR2: SGDLS and YYNGEE. The CDR3 contains 17 residues. Deletions cut 0 bases from V and 4 bases from J, with 18 bases between. The CDR3 sequence is CASSVDPAGGPADTQYF. The CDR3 bases are TGTGCCAGCAGCGTAGATCCCGCGGGTGGCCCAGCAGATACGCAGTATTTT.

This clonotype was detected ten times or more. The chain joins TRBV21-1 to TRBJ2-7; the table assigns TRBD2, which was not confirmed against the DNA. TRBV21-1 is labeled a pseudogene. This CDR3 comprises 15 residues. The CDR3 is CAKMTSGSSSYEQYV. The CDR3 coding sequence is TGTGCCAAGATGACTAGCGGGTCTAGCTCCTACGAGCAGTACGTC.

There are many counts of this clonotype. This chain uses TRBV20-1 with TRBJ2-7; TRBD2 agrees at 13 bases. This CDR3 is built from 14 residues. Trimming took 6 bases from V and 5 from J; bases not matched to a gene: 7. CDR1 and CDR2 (germline): DFQATT, SNEGSKA (reference sequence). The CDR3 bases are TGCAGTGCCGTTGGACTAGCGGGAGACGACGAGCAGTACTTC. Encoded protein: CSAVGLAGDDEQYF.

This clonotype was recorded many times. The genes are TRBV20-1 and TRBJ2-1; maybe TRBD1 (6 bases). The germline V and J ends were trimmed by 5 bases and 0 bases, with 11 bases remaining between them. CDR1 and CDR2 from the germline V gene are DFQATT and SNEGSKA (reference sequence). The CDR3 sequence is 14 residues long. CDR3 in DNA: TGCAGTGCTCCCGGGACAACCTCCTACAATGAGCAGTTCTTC. It encodes CSAPGTTSYNEQFF.

This clonotype was recorded at least ten times. The chain recombines TRBV27 with TRBJ2-4, with D possibly TRBD2 on 7 matching bases. Germline V gene sequence: CDR1 MNHEY, CDR2 SMNVEV (reference sequence). The CDR3 extends over 11 amino acids. The V gene lost 8 bases and the J gene lost 8 bases, with 10 bases spanning the gap. CDR3 sequence reads: CASWGGDIQYF. CDR3 bases: TGTGCCAGCTGGGGGGGCGACATTCAGTACTTC.

Details on this clonotype: A much larger clone is a single base away; this may be a read error. J is TRBJ2-3 and V is TRBV12-3 or TRBV12-4, with a possible D match to TRBD2 (6 bases). The CDR3 is 15 residues long. CDR3 sequence reads: CASSLRGLSTDTQNF. The CDR3 DNA reads as TGTGCCAGCAGTTTGCGGGGCCTAAGCACAGATACGCAGAATTTT.

The chain employs TRBV18 and TRBJ2-1; the match to TRBD1 covers 7 bases. J was trimmed by 2 bases and V by 4 bases; bases with no gene match: 11. This CDR3 spans 17 amino acids. Germline CDR1 and CDR2: KGHSH and LQKENI. CDR3 sequence (DNA): TGTGCCAGCTCACTCCTTGACAGGGTTGGGGCCTACAATGAGCAGTTCTTC. This encodes CASSLLDRVGAYNEQFF. Complete variable domain (other parts from reference TRBV18 and TRBJ2-1): NAGVMQNPRHLVRRRGQEARLRCSPMKGHSHVYWYRQLPEEGLKFMVYLQKENIIDESGMPKERFSAEFPKEGPSILRIQQVVRGDSAAYFCASSLLDRVGAYNEQFFGPGTRLTVL.

This clonotype was observed a few times. V and J are TRBV18 and TRBJ2-6, with a possible D match to TRBD1 (5 bases). With 3 bases removed from V and 4 bases from J, the gap between germline ends came to 13 bases. Germline CDR1 KGHSH, CDR2 LQKENI. The CDR3 extends over 16 amino acids. CDR3 sequence (DNA): TGTGCCAGCTCACCGCAGGGAAGCTCCGGGGCCAACGTCCTGACTTTC. This translates into CASSPQGSSGANVLTF.

This clonotype was recorded at least ten times. The CDR3 DNA is TGCGCCAGCAGCTCCCGGGACCGAGACAAAAACATTCAGTACTTC. This sequence encodes CASSSRDRDKNIQYF. The genes are TRBV5-1 and TRBJ2-4; perhaps D is TRBD1 or TRBD2 (5 bases each). The CDR3 has 15 amino acids. Germline V CDR1 and CDR2: SGHRS, YFSETQ. V lost 3 bases to trimming and J lost 3 bases, with 13 bases between them.

This chain joins TRBV18 and TRBJ2-1; D is unresolved. This CDR3 spans 12 amino acids. V lost 3 bases, J lost 7 bases, and 7 bases lay in between. The germline V gene encodes CDR1 KGHSH and CDR2 LQKENI. CDR3 nucleotides: TGTGCCAGCTCACCTAGTGAAAATGAGCAGTTCTTC. Amino acid sequence: CASSPSENEQFF.